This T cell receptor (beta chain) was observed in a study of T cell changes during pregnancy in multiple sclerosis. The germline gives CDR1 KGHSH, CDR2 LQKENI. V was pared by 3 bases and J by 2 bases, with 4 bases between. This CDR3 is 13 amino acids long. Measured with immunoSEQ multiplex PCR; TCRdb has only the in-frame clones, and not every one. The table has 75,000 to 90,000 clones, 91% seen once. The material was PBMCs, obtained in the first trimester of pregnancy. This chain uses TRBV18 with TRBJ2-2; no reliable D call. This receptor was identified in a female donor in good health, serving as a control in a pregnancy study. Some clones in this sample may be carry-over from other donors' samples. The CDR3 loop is CASSPGNTGELFF. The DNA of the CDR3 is TGTGCCAGCTCACCGGGCAACACCGGGGAGCTGTTTTTT.